The 19 T cell receptor beta chains presented below share a single source sample, sequenced in a study of regulatory T cells in long-lasting Graves disease listed by TCRdb under 2021. The meaning of the sample's time point label: persistent/refractory GD, antithyroid drugs over 5 years with positive TRAb. RNA was extracted from PBMCs in TRIzol for both TCR sequencing and RNA sequencing. The library was produced with multiplex PCR. Sequencing used an Illumina HiSeq 4000. TCR beta libraries were built with iRepertoire HTBI primers and Arm-PCR amplification of CDR3 regions. TCRdb redid the processing of the public reads, applying fastp at Q25 and MiXCR, and retained in-frame beta chains. One record per CDR3 amino acid sequence lists the most common genes and DNA. For this sample there are about 470,000 distinct CDR3 sequences; less than 25% appear just once. In total, the top ten clones hold 6.5% to 8% of the sample.

The sequenced sample was peripheral blood mononuclear cells (PBMCs), obtained when the disease was refractory, from a patient treated with antithyroid drugs. These TCRs come from a female donor with Graves disease.

There are many counts of this clonotype. The rearrangement links TRBV2 to TRBJ1-3, with TRBD1 matching 7 bases. The ends lost 0 bases at V and 3 bases at J; junction bases unmatched: 2. Germline V gives CDR1 SNHLY, CDR2 FYNNEI. The CDR3 sequence is 15 residues long. The DNA of the CDR3 is TGTGCCAGCAGTGAAGCATCAGGGGGTGGAAACACCATATATTTT. It encodes CASSEASGGGNTIYF.

This rearrangement joins TRBV4-1 to TRBJ2-2; 8 positions match TRBD2. Trimming at V came to 1 base and at J to 16 bases, leaving 11 bases not matched to a gene. CDR3 length: 14 residues. Germline V lookup: CDR1 MGHRA, CDR2 YSYEKL. This chain's CDR3 is CASSQGENTGGAFF. The CDR3 region has the DNA TGCGCCAGCAGCCAAGGGGAGAACACCGGGGGGGCGTTTTTT.

This clonotype was seen many times. The chain uses TRBV28 and TRBJ1-4; 9 bases are shared with TRBD1. The germline V gene has CDR1 MDHEN and CDR2 SYDVKM. V trimming: 6 bases; J trimming: 8 bases; junction bases outside the gene matches: 16. This CDR3 region has 17 residues. The CDR3 region is CASSLRAGTGNQEKLFF. The CDR3, as DNA: TGTGCCAGCAGCCTCAGGGCCGGGACAGGGAATCAGGAAAAACTGTTTTTT.

In this sample, this clonotype turned up many times. The V and J genes are TRBV11-2 and TRBJ2-6; D may be TRBD1 (5 bases). There are 15 residues in the CDR3. From germline, CDR1 is SGHAT and CDR2 FQNNGV. Trimming cost V 4 bases and J 3 bases, with 10 bases left between them. This CDR3 is CASSSQGGGANVLTF. DNA of the CDR3: TGTGCCAGCAGCTCCCAGGGCGGTGGGGCCAACGTCCTGACTTTC.

Turning to this clonotype: A much larger clone sits a single nucleotide away, making a read error possible. The CDR3 sequence: CASSLSRGLTEAFF. The CDR3 DNA reads as TGTGCCAGCAGTTTATCGAGGGGACTCACTGAAGCTTTCTTT. The V and J genes are TRBV27 and TRBJ1-1; TRBD1 is a possible D gene (5 bases). V lost 0 bases and J lost 4, with 9 bases in between. The CDR3 covers 14 residues. Germline CDR1 and CDR2: MNHEY and SMNVEV (reference sequence).

This chain uses TRBV11-2 with TRBJ2-1; D is ambiguous. Germline-derived CDR1 and CDR2 are SGHAT and FQNNGV. The CDR3 extends over 15 amino acids. The V and J ends lost 6 bases and 2 bases respectively, with 14 bases between them. The chain's CDR3 is CASRSGLQAYNEQFF. DNA for the CDR3: TGTGCCAGCAGGTCCGGGCTGCAGGCCTACAATGAGCAGTTCTTC. The full variable domain, its missing parts supplied by reference TRBV11-2 and TRBJ2-1, is EAGVAQSPRYKIIEKRQSVAFWCNPISGHATLYWYQQILGQGPKLLIQFQNNGVVDDSQLPKDRFSAERLKGVDSTLKIQPAKLEDSAVYLCASRSGLQAYNEQFFGPGTRLTVL.

This clonotype was counted ten times or more. The chain links TRBV27 to TRBJ1-1; D remains ambiguous. Germline loops: CDR1 MNHEY, CDR2 SMNVEV (reference sequence). Trimming cost V 2 bases and J 8 bases, with 15 bases left between them. This CDR3 is built from 14 residues. The CDR3 DNA sequence: TGTGCCAGCAGTTTAAGGGCCGCACGGTCAGAAGCTTTCTTT. Protein: CASSLRAARSEAFF.

This clonotype was seen more than once but under ten times. One end of the junction fails to match germline, which may point to a read error. This sequence joins TRBV6-1 and TRBJ1-4; D gene unclear. CDR3 length: 18 residues. Germline V lookup: CDR1 MNHNS, CDR2 SASEGT. For the CDR3, the DNA is TGTGCCAGCACCTGGGATTGGACGGCGATTGCAACTAATGAAAGACTGTTTTTT. Translating it yields CASTWDWTAIATNERLFF.

In this sample, this clonotype turned up many times. The chain links TRBV12-3 or TRBV12-4 to TRBJ1-1; tentatively, D is TRBD1 (5 bases). Trimming removed 5 bases from V and 0 bases from J, with 10 bases in between. The length of the CDR3 is 14 residues. In DNA, the CDR3 is TGTGCCAGCAGTGGAGGGGCGGTGAACACTGAAGCTTTCTTT. It specifies CASSGGAVNTEAFF.

This clonotype was seen ten or more times. The genes are TRBV7-2 and TRBJ2-5; D unresolved. The CDR3 is 14 residues long. Germline V lookup: CDR1 SGHTA, CDR2 FQGNSA. The ends were cut back, 2 bases at V and 6 bases at J, with 13 bases in the middle. This CDR3 reads CASSLKSSGQTQYF. The CDR3 DNA is TGTGCCAGCAGCTTAAAAAGCAGTGGACAGACCCAGTACTTC. Filled out from reference TRBV7-2 and TRBJ2-5, the complete variable domain reads GAGVSQSPSNKVTEKGKDVELRCDPISGHTALYWYRQSLGQGLEFLIYFQGNSAPDKSGLPSDRFSAERTGGSVSTLTIQRTQQEDSAVYLCASSLKSSGQTQYFGPGTRLLVL.

The rearrangement joins TRBV27 to TRBJ2-1; no reliable D call. Germline CDR1 MNHEY, CDR2 SMNVEV (reference sequence). The V end was cut by 6 bases, the J end by 0 bases, with 12 bases between. The CDR3 covers 15 residues. CDR3 sequence reads: CASSRSWSSYNEQFF. The CDR3 coding sequence is TGTGCCAGCAGCCGTTCTTGGAGCTCCTACAATGAGCAGTTCTTC.

In its sample, this clonotype was seen a few times. The V call is TRBV27, the J call TRBJ1-5; TRBD1 aligns across 10 bases. This CDR3 region has 16 residues. V shed 2 bases and J 6 bases; nucleotides not matched to a gene: 7. The germline V gene encodes CDR1 MNHEY and CDR2 SMNVEV (reference sequence). The CDR3: CASSLTAGTGVQPQHF. The CDR3 DNA is TGTGCCAGCAGTTTAACCGCCGGGACAGGGGTTCAGCCCCAGCATTTT.

This clonotype was seen repeatedly, ten times or more. The chain employs TRBV12-3 or TRBV12-4 and TRBJ2-7, with D perhaps matching TRBD2 (5 bases). The CDR3 has 13 amino acids. Trimming took 2 bases from V and 7 from J, leaving 12 bases between them. The CDR3 is CASSLTSDREQYF. DNA of the CDR3: TGTGCCAGCAGTTTAACTAGTGATCGGGAGCAGTACTTC.

This clonotype was counted many times. The chain links TRBV7-2 to TRBJ2-5, with D possibly being TRBD1 (6 bases). The CDR3 extends over 13 amino acids. The V end was cut by 8 bases, the J end by 1 base, with 11 bases between. The germline gives CDR1 SGHTA, CDR2 FQGNSA. The CDR3 spells CASAYRVQETQYF. The CDR3 DNA reads as TGTGCCAGCGCTTACAGGGTCCAAGAGACCCAGTACTTC.

The rearrangement joins TRBV5-6 to TRBJ1-1, with D possibly being TRBD1 (5 bases). From germline, CDR1 is SGHDT and CDR2 YYEEEE. Trimming left V 6 bases short and J 4 bases short, with 16 bases between. This CDR3 contains 14 residues. The CDR3 nucleotides read TGTGCCAGCACCCACGGGGCCCCGAGCACTGAAGCTTTCTTT. This gives the protein CASTHGAPSTEAFF.

There are many counts of this clonotype. This CDR3 reads CASSPRGGDTEAFF. The CDR3 DNA sequence: TGTGCCAGCAGCCCGCGGGGAGGGGACACTGAAGCTTTCTTT. This sequence joins TRBV28 and TRBJ1-1, with a tentative D call TRBD1 (5 bases). Trimming pared 6 bases from V and 3 bases from J, leaving 14 bases between. The germline CDR1 and CDR2 sequences are MDHEN and SYDVKM. CDR3 length: 14 residues.

This clonotype was recorded at least ten times. The CDR3 spells CASSPSPGLAETYEQYF. CDR3 coding DNA: TGTGCCAGCAGCCCCAGCCCGGGACTAGCGGAGACCTACGAGCAGTACTTC. The chain is built from TRBV7-2 and TRBJ2-7; 11 bases line up with TRBD2. Trimming at V came to 5 bases and at J to 2 bases, leaving 11 bases not matched to a gene. Germline lookup yields CDR1 SGHTA and CDR2 FQGNSA. The CDR3 is 17 amino acids.

A note on this clonotype: Here the CDR3 omits its conserved ending phenylalanine or tryptophan, so a read error is the likely source. The chain links TRBV7-8 to TRBJ1-1; 11 nucleotides agree with TRBD1. Germline V gene data show CDR1 as SGHVS and CDR2 as FQNEAQ. The CDR3 is 19 residues long. V was pared by 0 bases and J by 1 base, with 10 bases of the junction left unmatched. The CDR3 sequence: CASSLALLGQGAGNTEAFL. The CDR3 nucleotides read TGTGCCAGCAGCTTAGCGCTTCTAGGACAGGGGGCGGGGAACACTGAAGCTTTCCTT.

The sample holds many counts of this clonotype. The chain couples TRBV6-2 or TRBV6-3 to TRBJ1-2, with D possibly being TRBD1 (5 bases). The V gene's germline CDR1 is MNHEY and CDR2 SVGEGT. The ends were cut back, 2 bases at V and 8 bases at J, with 9 bases in the middle. CDR3 length: 12 residues. CDR3 DNA sequence: TGTGCCAGCAGTTACGGGGGTCTCGGCTACACCTTC. Translating it yields CASSYGGLGYTF.